This T cell receptor beta chain was recovered during a study of OX40 agonist ivuxolimab in advanced cancers. Study in general: Each patient was given ivuxolimab into a vein every 2 weeks, at 0.01 to 10 mg/kg.

Study findings and constraints: The mean number of expanded clones was higher in CD8+ T cells than in CD4+. Nonresponders, in some cases, also had low normalized T-cell clonal expansion.

Profiling relied on immunoSEQ multiplex PCR, and the TCRdb table lists in-frame clones only, not all of them. Among fewer than 90,000 clones listed, approximately 83% were seen once. This clone was detected once. Its target is unknown. The ends were cut back, 1 base at V and 5 bases at J, with 15 bases in the middle. The CDR3 sequence is 16 residues long. Germline loops: CDR1 SGHTA, CDR2 FQGNSA. The rearrangement joins TRBV7-2 to TRBJ1-5, with D possibly matching TRBD1 (6 bases). The clonotype was recovered from an adult with an advanced solid tumor such as melanoma, head and neck, liver or kidney cancer. Sequencing was performed on CD4+ or CD8+ T cells sorted from blood, taken in a trial of the OX40 agonist ivuxolimab. CDR3 sequence reads: CASSLVVGGPDQPQHF. The CDR3 nucleotides are TGTGCCAGCAGCTTAGTAGTAGGGGGGCCAGATCAGCCCCAGCATTTT.